These 18 T cell receptor beta chains originate from one sample sequenced in a study of blood T cell repertoires in COVID-19. Measured with immunoSEQ multiplex PCR; TCRdb has only the in-frame clones, and not every one. The sample has roughly 74,000 clones, 70% to 90% seen once. Material: peripheral blood. Every receptor here comes from a man aged 65-85 years with active or convalescent COVID-19.

The genes are TRBV5-4 and TRBJ2-1; 12 bases are a match to TRBD2. Germline lookup yields CDR1 SGHNT and CDR2 YYREEE (reference sequence). The CDR3 runs 15 residues. V shed 2 bases and J 10 bases; nucleotides not matched to a gene: 7. The CDR3 DNA sequence: TGTGCCAGCAGCTTAAGACTAGCGGGAGTGCAGGAGCAGTTCTTC. Translating it yields CASSLRLAGVQEQFF.

The chain combines TRBV10-3 with TRBJ2-2, with TRBD1 matching over 7 bases. J gave up 0 bases and V 10 bases, and 8 bases lay outside the gene matches. This CDR3 is 15 amino acids long. Germline V gene sequence: CDR1 ENHRY, CDR2 SYGVKD. The CDR3 sequence is CATTVGGTNTGELFF. The CDR3 coding sequence is TGTGCCACCACCGTAGGGGGCACGAACACCGGGGAGCTGTTTTTT.

The genes are TRBV2 and TRBJ2-1, with D tentatively TRBD1 (6 bases). V was cut by 6 bases and J by 5 bases, with 11 bases left in between. The CDR3 loop spans 13 amino acids. The germline gives CDR1 SNHLY, CDR2 FYNNEI. The CDR3 DNA follows: TGTGCCAGCAGACAGGGAGTCCACAATGAGCAGTTCTTC. Encoded protein: CASRQGVHNEQFF.

V and J are TRBV19 and TRBJ2-7; 9 nucleotides align to TRBD1. The CDR3 length is 16 residues. Per the germline V gene, CDR1 is LNHDA and CDR2 is SQIVND (reference sequence). The J segment lost 2 bases and the V segment lost 3 bases, leaving 8 bases of the junction unmatched. CDR3 DNA: TGTGCCAGTAGTATCGTCCCGGGACAGGGCCCCTACGAGCAGTACTTC. It specifies CASSIVPGQGPYEQYF.

This clone occurred once. This rearrangement joins TRBV2 to TRBJ2-5; 16 bases map to TRBD2. The germline V gene encodes CDR1 SNHLY and CDR2 FYNNEI. The J segment lost 3 bases and the V segment lost 5 bases, leaving 6 bases of the junction unmatched. This CDR3 has 17 amino acids. Here the CDR3 reads CASSTGTSGGVKETQYF. The DNA of the CDR3 is TGTGCCAGCAGTACCGGGACTAGCGGGGGGGTTAAAGAGACCCAGTACTTC.

The CDR3 DNA is TGTGCCTGGAGTATATTGGACTGGGTCACCTTC. It yields the protein CAWSILDWVTF. The chain carries TRBV30 and TRBJ1-2; unclear D gene. The V gene lost 2 bases and the J gene lost 13 bases, with 14 bases spanning the gap. This CDR3 has 11 amino acids. Germline V gives CDR1 GTSNPN, CDR2 SVGIG (reference sequence).

This clone was counted once. This chain connects TRBV2 to TRBJ1-4; the match to TRBD1 covers 11 bases. Per germline, CDR1 SNHLY and CDR2 FYNNEI. V shed 3 bases, J shed 7 bases, and the junction held 4 bases outside the gene matches. This CDR3 comprises 15 residues. The CDR3 loop is CASSDFGTGGEKLFF. CDR3 sequence (DNA): TGTGCCAGCAGTGATTTTGGGACAGGGGGTGAAAAACTGTTTTTT.

The chain links TRBV27 to TRBJ1-4; D unclear. Germline values: CDR1 MNHEY, CDR2 SMNVEV (reference sequence). With 5 bases removed from V and 8 bases from J, the gap between germline ends came to 18 bases. The CDR3 consists of 15 residues. In DNA, the CDR3 is TGTGCCAGCAGTCCCCACATTTGGGCTCGGGAAAAACTGTTTTTT. Protein sequence: CASSPHIWAREKLFF.

The count of this clone is one. The J gene is TRBJ1-1, the V gene TRBV2; perhaps TRBD1 as D (5 bases). The CDR3 length is 19 residues. Trimming stripped 6 bases from V and 0 bases from J, with 26 bases between. Germline V gene lookup returns CDR1 SNHLY and CDR2 FYNNEI. CDR3 bases: TGTGCCAGCAGAACCCCCAGGCCGCAGGGAGGGGATATGAACACTGAAGCTTTCTTT. Residues: CASRTPRPQGGDMNTEAFF.

V gene TRBV7-9 combines with J gene TRBJ2-1; 9 bases agree with TRBD1. The CDR3 runs 15 residues. CDR1 and CDR2 from the germline V gene are SEHNR and FQNEAQ (reference sequence). The ends lost 3 bases at V and 4 bases at J; junction bases unmatched: 4. This chain's CDR3 is CASSFGTGLYNEQFF. CDR3 in DNA: TGTGCCAGCAGCTTCGGGACAGGGCTTTACAATGAGCAGTTCTTC.

The V call is TRBV12-3 or TRBV12-4, the J call TRBJ2-5, with 7 nucleotides matching TRBD2. V was clipped by 6 bases and J by 4 bases; unmatched bases: 5. The CDR3 has 13 amino acids. CDR3 residues: CASRGRVGETQYF. The CDR3 DNA reads TGTGCCAGCAGGGGGAGGGTGGGAGAGACCCAGTACTTC.

This chain uses TRBV7-9 with TRBJ2-7; no reliable D call. Germline loops: CDR1 SEHNR, CDR2 FQNEAQ (reference sequence). Trimming pared 4 bases from V and 2 bases from J, leaving 15 bases between. The CDR3 totals 15 residues. The CDR3 DNA reads TGTGCCAGCAGCTCGGGTCGAGATCCGACCTACGAGCAGTACTTC. The encoded protein is CASSSGRDPTYEQYF.

This clone occurred once. This chain links TRBV7-6 with TRBJ2-3; TRBD2 aligns across 9 bases. This CDR3 region has 15 residues. J lost 3 bases, V lost 5 bases, and 6 bases had no gene match. Germline CDR1 SGHVS, CDR2 FNYEAQ. The DNA for the CDR3 is TGTGCCAGCAGCACAATAGCGGGAGAAACAGATACGCAGTATTTT. It is translated as CASSTIAGETDTQYF.

CDR3 region: CSVQTSGSARTGELFF. The CDR3 DNA is TGCAGCGTTCAGACTAGCGGGAGCGCAAGAACCGGGGAGCTGTTTTTT. The chain uses TRBV29-1 and TRBJ2-2, with 12 bases lining up with TRBD2. In germline, CDR1 is SQVTM, CDR2 ANQGSEA. The V and J ends lost 5 bases and 5 bases, in that order; junction bases with no gene match: 9. The CDR3 length is 16 residues.

V gene TRBV5-1 combines with J gene TRBJ1-6; D is uncertain. The V end lost 6 bases, the J end lost 5 bases, and 9 bases lay between the germline ends. The CDR3 covers 13 residues. Germline V gene lookup returns CDR1 SGHRS and CDR2 YFSETQ. In DNA, the CDR3 is TGCGCCAGCACAATAGATAATAATTCACCCCTCCACTTT. The encoded protein is CASTIDNNSPLHF. Looking up the rest from reference TRBV5-1 and TRBJ1-6 gives the full variable domain: KAGVTQTPRYLIKTRGQQVTLSCSPISGHRSVSWYQQTPGQGLQFLFEYFSETQRNKGNFPGRFSGRQFSNSRSEMNVSTLELGDSALYLCASTIDNNSPLHFGNGTRLTVT.

This chain uses TRBV29-1 with TRBJ1-1, with D tentatively TRBD1 (5 bases). Germline values: CDR1 SQVTM, CDR2 ANQGSEA. Trimming stripped 7 bases from V and 1 base from J, with 7 bases between. The CDR3 extends over 11 amino acids. The CDR3 spells CSAQGNTEAFF. The CDR3 DNA reads as TGCAGCGCCCAGGGGAACACTGAAGCTTTCTTT.

This sequence joins TRBV5-1 and TRBJ2-1; tentative D call: TRBD2 (6 bases). The CDR3 runs 17 residues. Germline V gives CDR1 SGHRS, CDR2 YFSETQ. With 1 base removed from V and 7 bases from J, the gap between germline ends came to 21 bases. CDR3: CASSLTTAGSQGNEQFF. DNA for the CDR3: TGCGCCAGCAGCTTGACCACAGCGGGTTCACAAGGGAATGAGCAGTTCTTC.

This chain connects TRBV28 to TRBJ2-3, with TRBD2 matching 7 bases. Germline CDR1 and CDR2: MDHEN and SYDVKM. J lost 4 bases, V lost 3 bases, and 4 bases had no gene match. The CDR3 length is 14 residues. The CDR3 reads CASSLGGSSDTQYF. The CDR3 DNA sequence: TGTGCCAGCAGTTTGGGCGGGAGCTCAGATACGCAGTATTTT.